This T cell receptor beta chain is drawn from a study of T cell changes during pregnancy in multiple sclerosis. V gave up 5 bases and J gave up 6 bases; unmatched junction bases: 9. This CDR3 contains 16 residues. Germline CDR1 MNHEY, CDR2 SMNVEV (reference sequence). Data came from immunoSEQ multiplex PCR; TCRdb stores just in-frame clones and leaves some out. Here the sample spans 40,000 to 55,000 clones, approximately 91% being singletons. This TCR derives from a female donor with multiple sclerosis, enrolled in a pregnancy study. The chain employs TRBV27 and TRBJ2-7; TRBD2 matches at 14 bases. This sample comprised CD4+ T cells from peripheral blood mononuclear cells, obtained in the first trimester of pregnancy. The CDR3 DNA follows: TGTGCCAGCAGTACGGTCCTAGGGACTAGCGGGAGCGAGCAGTACTTC. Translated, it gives CASSTVLGTSGSEQYF.